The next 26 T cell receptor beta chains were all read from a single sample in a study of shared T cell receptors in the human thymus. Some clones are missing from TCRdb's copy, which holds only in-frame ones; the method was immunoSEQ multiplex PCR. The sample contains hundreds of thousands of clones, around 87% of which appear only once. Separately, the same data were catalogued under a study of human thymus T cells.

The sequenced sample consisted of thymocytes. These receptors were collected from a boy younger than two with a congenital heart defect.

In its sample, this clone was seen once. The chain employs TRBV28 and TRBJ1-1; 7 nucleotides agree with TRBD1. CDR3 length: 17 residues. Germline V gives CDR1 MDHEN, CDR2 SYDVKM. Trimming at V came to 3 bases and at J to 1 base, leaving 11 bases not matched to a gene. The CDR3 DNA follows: TGTGCCAGCAGTTTTTACAGGGTAGGGGGCCCGAACACTGAAGCTTTCTTT. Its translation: CASSFYRVGGPNTEAFF. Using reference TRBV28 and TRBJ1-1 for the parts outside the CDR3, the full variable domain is DVKVTQSSRYLVKRTGEKVFLECVQDMDHENMFWYRQDPGLGLRLIYFSYDVKMKEKGDIPEGYSVSREKKERFSLILESASTNQTSMYLCASSFYRVGGPNTEAFFGQGTRLTVV.

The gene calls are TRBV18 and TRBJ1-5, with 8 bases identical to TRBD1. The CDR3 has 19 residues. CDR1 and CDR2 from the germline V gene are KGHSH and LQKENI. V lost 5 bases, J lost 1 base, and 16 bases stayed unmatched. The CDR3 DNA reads TGTGCCAGCTCAACGTGGACAGGGAAGGGGACTTTGAGCAATCAGCCCCAGCATTTT. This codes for CASSTWTGKGTLSNQPQHF. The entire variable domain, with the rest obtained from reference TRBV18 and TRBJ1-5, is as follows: NAGVMQNPRHLVRRRGQEARLRCSPMKGHSHVYWYRQLPEEGLKFMVYLQKENIIDESGMPKERFSAEFPKEGPSILRIQQVVRGDSAAYFCASSTWTGKGTLSNQPQHFGDGTRLSIL.

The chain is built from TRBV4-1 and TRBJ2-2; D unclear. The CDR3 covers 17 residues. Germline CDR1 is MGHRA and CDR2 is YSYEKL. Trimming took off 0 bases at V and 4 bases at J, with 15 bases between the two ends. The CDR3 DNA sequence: TGCGCCAGCAGCCAAGATCGAGGTTCCGATCTCACCGGGGAGCTGTTTTTT. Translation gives CASSQDRGSDLTGELFF.

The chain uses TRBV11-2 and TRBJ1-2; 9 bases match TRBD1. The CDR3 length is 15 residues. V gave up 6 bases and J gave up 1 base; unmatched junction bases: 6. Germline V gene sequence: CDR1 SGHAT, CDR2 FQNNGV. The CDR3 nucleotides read TGTGCCAGCAGAAAGGGACAGGGCGTTAACTATGGCTACACCTTC. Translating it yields CASRKGQGVNYGYTF.

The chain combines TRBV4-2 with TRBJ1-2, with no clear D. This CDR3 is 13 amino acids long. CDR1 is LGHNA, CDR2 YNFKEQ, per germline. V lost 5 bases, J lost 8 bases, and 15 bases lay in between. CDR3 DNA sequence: TGTGCCAGCAGCTTGGTTTCCAGAAAGGGCTACACCTTC. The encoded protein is CASSLVSRKGYTF.

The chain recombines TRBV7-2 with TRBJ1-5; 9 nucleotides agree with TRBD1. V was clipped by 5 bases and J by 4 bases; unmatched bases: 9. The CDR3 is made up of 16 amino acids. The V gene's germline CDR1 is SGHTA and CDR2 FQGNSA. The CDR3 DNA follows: TGTGCCAGCAGCCACCAACTCGGACAGGGGAATCAGCCCCAGCATTTT. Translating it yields CASSHQLGQGNQPQHF. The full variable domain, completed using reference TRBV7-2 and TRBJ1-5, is GAGVSQSPSNKVTEKGKDVELRCDPISGHTALYWYRQSLGQGLEFLIYFQGNSAPDKSGLPSDRFSAERTGGSVSTLTIQRTQQEDSAVYLCASSHQLGQGNQPQHFGDGTRLSIL.

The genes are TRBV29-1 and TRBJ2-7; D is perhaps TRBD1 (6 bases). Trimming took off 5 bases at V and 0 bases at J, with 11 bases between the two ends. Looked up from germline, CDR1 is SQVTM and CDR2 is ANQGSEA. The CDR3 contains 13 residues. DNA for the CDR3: TGCAGCGTTCTTACAGGGATCTCCTACGAGCAGTACTTC. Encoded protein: CSVLTGISYEQYF.

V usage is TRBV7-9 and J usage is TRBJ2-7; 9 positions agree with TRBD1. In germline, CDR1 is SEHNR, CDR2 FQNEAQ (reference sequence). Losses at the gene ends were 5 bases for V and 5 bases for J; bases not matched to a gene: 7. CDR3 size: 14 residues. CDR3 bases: TGTGCCAGCAGCCGCGGGGACAGGGAAAACGAGCAGTACTTC. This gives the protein CASSRGDRENEQYF. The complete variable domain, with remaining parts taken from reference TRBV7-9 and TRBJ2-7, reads DTGVSQNPRHKITKRGQNVTFRCDPISEHNRLYWYRQTLGQGPEFLTYFQNEAQLEKSRLLSDRFSAERPKGSFSTLEIQRTEQGDSAMYLCASSRGDRENEQYFGPGTRLTVT.

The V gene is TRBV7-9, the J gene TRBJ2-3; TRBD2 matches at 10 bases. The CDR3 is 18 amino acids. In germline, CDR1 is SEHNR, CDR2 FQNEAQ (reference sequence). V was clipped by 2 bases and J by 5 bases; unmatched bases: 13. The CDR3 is CASSLSTLAGELVDTQYF. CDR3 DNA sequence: TGTGCCAGCAGCTTATCAACTCTAGCGGGAGAGCTTGTAGATACGCAGTATTTT.

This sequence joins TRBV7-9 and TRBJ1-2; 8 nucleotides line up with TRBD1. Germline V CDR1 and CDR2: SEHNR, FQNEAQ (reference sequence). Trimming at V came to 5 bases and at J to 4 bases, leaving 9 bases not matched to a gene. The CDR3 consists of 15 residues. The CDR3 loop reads CASSPLGQAPYGYTF. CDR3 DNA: TGTGCCAGCAGCCCCCTGGGACAGGCCCCCTATGGCTACACCTTC.

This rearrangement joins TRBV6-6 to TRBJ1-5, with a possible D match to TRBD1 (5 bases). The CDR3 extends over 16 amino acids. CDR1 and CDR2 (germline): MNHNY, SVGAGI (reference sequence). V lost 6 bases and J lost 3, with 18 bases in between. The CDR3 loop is CASSPRAGRSNQPQHF. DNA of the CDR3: TGTGCCAGCAGCCCACGGGCAGGGAGGTCCAATCAGCCCCAGCATTTT.

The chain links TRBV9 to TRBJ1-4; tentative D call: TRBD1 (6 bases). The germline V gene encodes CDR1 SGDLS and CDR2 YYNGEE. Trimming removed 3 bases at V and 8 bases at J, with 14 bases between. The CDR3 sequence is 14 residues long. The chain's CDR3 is CASSATGYGEKLFF. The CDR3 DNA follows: TGTGCCAGCAGCGCCACAGGGTATGGCGAAAAACTGTTTTTT.

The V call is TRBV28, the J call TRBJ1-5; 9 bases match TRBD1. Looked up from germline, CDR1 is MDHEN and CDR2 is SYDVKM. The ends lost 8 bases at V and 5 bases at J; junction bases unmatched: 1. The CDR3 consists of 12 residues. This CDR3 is CASRTGDQPQHF. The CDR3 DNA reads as TGTGCCAGCCGGACAGGGGATCAGCCCCAGCATTTT.

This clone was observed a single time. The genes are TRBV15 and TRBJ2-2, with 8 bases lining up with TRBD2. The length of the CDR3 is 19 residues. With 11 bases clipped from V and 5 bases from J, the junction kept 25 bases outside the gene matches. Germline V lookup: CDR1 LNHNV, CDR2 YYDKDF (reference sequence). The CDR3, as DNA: TGTGCCGCTCAGCCCTTAGGATCCTCAGCGGGAGAAGGTACCGGGGAGCTGTTTTTT. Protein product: CAAQPLGSSAGEGTGELFF.

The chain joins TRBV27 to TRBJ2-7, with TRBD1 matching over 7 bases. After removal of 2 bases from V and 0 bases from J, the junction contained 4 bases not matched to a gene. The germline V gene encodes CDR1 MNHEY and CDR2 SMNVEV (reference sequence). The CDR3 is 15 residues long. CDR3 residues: CASSLDRVSSYEQYF. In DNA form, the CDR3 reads TGTGCCAGCAGTTTAGACAGGGTCAGCTCCTACGAGCAGTACTTC.

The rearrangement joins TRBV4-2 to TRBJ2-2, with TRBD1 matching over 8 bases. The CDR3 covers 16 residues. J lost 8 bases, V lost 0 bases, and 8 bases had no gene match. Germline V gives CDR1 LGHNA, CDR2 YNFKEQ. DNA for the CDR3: TGTGCCAGCAGCCAAGATGGGCAGGGGGCTTCGGGGGAGCTGTTTTTT. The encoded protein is CASSQDGQGASGELFF.

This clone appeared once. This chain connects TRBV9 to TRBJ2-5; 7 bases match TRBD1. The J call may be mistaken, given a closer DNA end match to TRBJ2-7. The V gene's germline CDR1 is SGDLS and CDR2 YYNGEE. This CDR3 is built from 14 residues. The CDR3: CASSVGDSSYEQYF. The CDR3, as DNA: TGTGCCAGCAGCGTCGGGGACAGCTCCTACGAGCAGTACTTC.

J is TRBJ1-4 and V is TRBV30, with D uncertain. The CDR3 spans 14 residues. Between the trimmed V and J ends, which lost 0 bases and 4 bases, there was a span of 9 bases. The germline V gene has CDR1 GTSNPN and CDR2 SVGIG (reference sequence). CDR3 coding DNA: TGTGCCTGGAGTGTAAAGAGCCATAATGAAAAACTGTTTTTT. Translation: CAWSVKSHNEKLFF.

The CDR3: CASKGGGELFF. CDR3 nucleotide sequence: TGTGCCAGCAAAGGGGGCGGGGAGCTGTTTTTT. This chain uses TRBV28 with TRBJ2-2; perhaps TRBD1 as D (6 bases). The length of the CDR3 is 11 residues. V shed 7 bases and J shed 7 bases, with 7 bases lying between them. CDR1 and CDR2 (germline): MDHEN, SYDVKM.

CDR3: CAISHNTSGRPSTQYF. The CDR3 DNA follows: TGTGCCATCAGCCACAACACTAGCGGGAGGCCAAGTACGCAGTATTTT. J is TRBJ2-3 and V is TRBV10-3; 12 nucleotides line up with TRBD2. Germline V gives CDR1 ENHRY, CDR2 SYGVKD. Trimming took 6 bases from V and 8 from J; bases not matched to a gene: 12. CDR3 length: 16 amino acids.

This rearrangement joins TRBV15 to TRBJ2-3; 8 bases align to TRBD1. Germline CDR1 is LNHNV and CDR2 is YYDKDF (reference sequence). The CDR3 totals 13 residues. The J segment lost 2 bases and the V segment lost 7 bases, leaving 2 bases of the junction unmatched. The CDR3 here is CATTDRDTDTQYF. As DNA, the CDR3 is TGTGCCACCACGGACAGGGACACAGATACGCAGTATTTT.

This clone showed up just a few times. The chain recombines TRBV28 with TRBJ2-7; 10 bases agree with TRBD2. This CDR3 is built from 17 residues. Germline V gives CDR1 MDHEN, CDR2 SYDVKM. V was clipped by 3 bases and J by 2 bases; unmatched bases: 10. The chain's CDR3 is CASSFPEEREGAYEQYF. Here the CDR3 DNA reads TGTGCCAGCAGTTTCCCGGAGGAGCGGGAGGGCGCCTACGAGCAGTACTTC.

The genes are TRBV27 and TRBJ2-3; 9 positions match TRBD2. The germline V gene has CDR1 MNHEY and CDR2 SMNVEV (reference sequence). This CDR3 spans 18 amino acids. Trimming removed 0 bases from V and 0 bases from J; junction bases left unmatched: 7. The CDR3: CASSLSKIAGDSTDTQYF. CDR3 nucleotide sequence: TGTGCCAGCAGTTTATCGAAAATAGCGGGGGATAGCACAGATACGCAGTATTTT.

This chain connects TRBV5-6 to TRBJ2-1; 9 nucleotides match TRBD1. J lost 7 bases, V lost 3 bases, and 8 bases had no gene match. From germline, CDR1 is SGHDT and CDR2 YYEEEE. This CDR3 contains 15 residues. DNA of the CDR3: TGTGCCAGCAGCTCCACCGGGACAGGGACGAATGAGCAGTTCTTC. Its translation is CASSSTGTGTNEQFF.

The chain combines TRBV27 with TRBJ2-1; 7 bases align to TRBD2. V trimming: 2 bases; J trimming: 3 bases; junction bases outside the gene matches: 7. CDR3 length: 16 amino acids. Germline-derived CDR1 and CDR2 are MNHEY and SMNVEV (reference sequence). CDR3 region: CASSLVGEGFYNEQFF. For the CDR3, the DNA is TGTGCCAGCAGTTTAGTGGGGGAGGGATTCTACAATGAGCAGTTCTTC.

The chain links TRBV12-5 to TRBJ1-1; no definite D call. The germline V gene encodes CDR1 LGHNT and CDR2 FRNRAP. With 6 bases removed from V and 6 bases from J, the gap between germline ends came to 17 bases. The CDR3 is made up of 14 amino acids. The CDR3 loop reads CASGDPTRGPEAFF. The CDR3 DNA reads TGTGCTAGTGGAGATCCGACGAGAGGTCCTGAAGCTTTCTTT.